This note documents a single TCR beta chain sequence. A far larger clone is one base from this, pointing to a likely read error. Per the germline V gene, CDR1 is MGHRA and CDR2 is YSYEKL. The length of the CDR3 is 12 residues. These data belong to a study of read filtering for tumor transcriptome and immune sequencing. From roughly 0.4 ug of RNA, a library with molecular barcoded alpha/delta and beta/gamma adaptors was made. Via MiXCR, TCRdb re-called the reads, giving one row per CDR3 protein. The sample holds approximately 61,000 distinct CDR3 sequences, around 21% seen once. This receptor was obtained from a donor aged 40 or over with multiple myeloma. The V gene is TRBV4-1, the J gene TRBJ1-1; D not resolved. Input material: a population of CD138-negative cells sorted from bone marrow. CDR3 loop: CATSQGNTEAFF. CDR3 nucleotide sequence: TGTGCCACCAGCCAAGGAAACACTGAAGCTTTCTTT.